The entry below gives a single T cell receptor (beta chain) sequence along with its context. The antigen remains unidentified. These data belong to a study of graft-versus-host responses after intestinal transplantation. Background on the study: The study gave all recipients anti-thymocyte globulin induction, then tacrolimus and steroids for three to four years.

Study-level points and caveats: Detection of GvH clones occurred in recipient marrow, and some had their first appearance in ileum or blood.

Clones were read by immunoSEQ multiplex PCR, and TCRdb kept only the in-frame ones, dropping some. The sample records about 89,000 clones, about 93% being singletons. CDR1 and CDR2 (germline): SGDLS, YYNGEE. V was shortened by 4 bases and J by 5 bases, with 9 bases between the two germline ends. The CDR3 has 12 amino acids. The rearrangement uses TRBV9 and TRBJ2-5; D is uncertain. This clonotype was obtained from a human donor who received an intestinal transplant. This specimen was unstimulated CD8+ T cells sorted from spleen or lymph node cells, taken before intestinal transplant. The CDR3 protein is CASSPGEETQYF. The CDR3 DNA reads TGTGCCAGCAGCCCTGGAGAGGAGACCCAGTACTTC.